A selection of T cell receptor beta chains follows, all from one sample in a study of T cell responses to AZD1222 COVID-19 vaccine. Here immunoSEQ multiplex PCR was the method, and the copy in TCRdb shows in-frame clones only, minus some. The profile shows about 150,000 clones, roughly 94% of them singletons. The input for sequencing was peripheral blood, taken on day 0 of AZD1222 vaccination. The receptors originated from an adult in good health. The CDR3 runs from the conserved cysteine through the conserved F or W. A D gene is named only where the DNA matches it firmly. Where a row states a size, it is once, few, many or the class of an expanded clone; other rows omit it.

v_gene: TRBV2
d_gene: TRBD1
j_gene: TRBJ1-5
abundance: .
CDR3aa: CASTSGQPEFRPQHF
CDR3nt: TGTGCCAGCACTTCGGGACAGCCCGAATTTAGGCCCCAGCATTTT

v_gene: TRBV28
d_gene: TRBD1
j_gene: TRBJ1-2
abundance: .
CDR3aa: CASSLTGVGYGYTF
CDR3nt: TGTGCCAGCAGTTTGACAGGGGTAGGGTATGGCTACACCTTC

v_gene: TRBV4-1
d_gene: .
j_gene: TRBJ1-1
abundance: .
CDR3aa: CASSQDHSPHYGRMNTEAFF
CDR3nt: TGCGCCAGCAGCCAAGATCATTCACCCCATTACGGGAGGATGAACACTGAAGCTTTCTTT

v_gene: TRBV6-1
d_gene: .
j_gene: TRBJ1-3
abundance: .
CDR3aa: CASSEGYTIYF
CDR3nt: TGTGCCAGCAGTGAAGGGTACACCATATATTTT

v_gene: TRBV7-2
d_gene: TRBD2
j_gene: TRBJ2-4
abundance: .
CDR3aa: CASSSPRGSLWNIQYF
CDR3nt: TGTGCCAGCAGCTCCCCTCGCGGGAGTTTGTGGAACATTCAGTACTTC

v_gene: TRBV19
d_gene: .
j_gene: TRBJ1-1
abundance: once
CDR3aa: CASRIGVHTEAFF
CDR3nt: TGTGCCAGTAGAATAGGGGTCCACACTGAAGCTTTCTTT

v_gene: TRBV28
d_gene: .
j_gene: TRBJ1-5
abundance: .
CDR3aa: CASREGNQPQHF
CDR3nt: TGTGCCAGCAGGGAAGGGAATCAGCCCCAGCATTTT

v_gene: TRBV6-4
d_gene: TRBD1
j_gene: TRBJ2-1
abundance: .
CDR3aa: CASSDSETGGVDEQFF
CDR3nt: TGTGCCAGCAGTGACTCAGAGACAGGGGGTGTCGATGAGCAGTTCTTC

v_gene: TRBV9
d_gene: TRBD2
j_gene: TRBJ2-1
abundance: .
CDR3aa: CASSVTSGSGNEQFF
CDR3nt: TGTGCCAGCAGCGTGACTAGCGGGAGTGGGAATGAGCAGTTCTTC

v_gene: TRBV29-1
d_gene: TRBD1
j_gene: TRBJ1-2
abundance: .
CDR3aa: CSVEVQGVDYGYTF
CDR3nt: TGCAGCGTCGAAGTACAGGGGGTTGACTATGGCTACACCTTC

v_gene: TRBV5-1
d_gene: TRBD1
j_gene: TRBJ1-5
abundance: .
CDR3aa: CASSLQGASNQPQHF
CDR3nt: TGCGCCAGCAGCCTACAGGGGGCCAGCAATCAGCCCCAGCATTTT

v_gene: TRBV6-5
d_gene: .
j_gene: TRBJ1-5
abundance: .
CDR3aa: CASSTNRNQPQHF
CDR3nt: TGTGCCAGCAGCACAAACAGGAATCAGCCCCAGCATTTT

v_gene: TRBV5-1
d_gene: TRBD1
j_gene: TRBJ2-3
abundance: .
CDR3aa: CASSFLGTGKDTQYF
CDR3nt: TGCGCCAGCAGCTTTCTAGGGACAGGGAAGGATACGCAGTATTTT

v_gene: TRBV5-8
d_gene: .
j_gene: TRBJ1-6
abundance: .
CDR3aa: CASSLGQSNSPLHF
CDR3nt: TGTGCCAGCAGCTTGGGACAGTCGAATTCACCCCTCCACTTT

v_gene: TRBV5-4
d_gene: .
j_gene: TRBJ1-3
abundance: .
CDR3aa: CASSPGPGKAGNTIYF
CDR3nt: TGTGCCAGCAGCCCAGGACCCGGGAAGGCCGGAAACACCATATATTTT

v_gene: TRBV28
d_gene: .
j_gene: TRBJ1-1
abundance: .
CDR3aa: CASSLRTMNTEAFF
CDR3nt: TGTGCCAGCAGTTTACGCACCATGAACACTGAAGCTTTCTTT

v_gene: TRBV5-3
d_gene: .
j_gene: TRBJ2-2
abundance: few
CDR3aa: CARNRADRVHGELFF
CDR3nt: TGTGCCAGGAATCGAGCGGACCGAGTCCACGGGGAGCTGTTTTTT

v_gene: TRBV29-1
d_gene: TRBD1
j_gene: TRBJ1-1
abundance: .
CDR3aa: CSAMTGWAEAFF
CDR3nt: TGCAGCGCCATGACAGGGTGGGCTGAAGCTTTCTTT

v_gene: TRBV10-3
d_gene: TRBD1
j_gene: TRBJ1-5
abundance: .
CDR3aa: CAISETGGQGLQPQHF
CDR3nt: TGTGCCATCAGTGAGACGGGGGGACAGGGGCTTCAGCCCCAGCATTTT

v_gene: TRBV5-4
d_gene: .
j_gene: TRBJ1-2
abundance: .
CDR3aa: CASSLLGAEDGYTF
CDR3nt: TGTGCCAGCAGCTTGCTTGGGGCAGAAGACGGCTACACCTTC

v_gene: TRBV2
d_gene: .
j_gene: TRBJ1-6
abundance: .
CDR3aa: CATRSDRSFYNSPLHF
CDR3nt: TGTGCCACGCGGTCGGACAGATCGTTCTATAATTCACCCCTCCACTTT

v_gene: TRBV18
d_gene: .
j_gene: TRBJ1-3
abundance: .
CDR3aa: CASSPSTDTTGNTIYF
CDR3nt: TGTGCCAGCTCACCATCGACCGACACAACTGGAAACACCATATATTTT

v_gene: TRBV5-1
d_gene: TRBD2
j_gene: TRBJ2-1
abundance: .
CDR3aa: CASTPRGESYNEQFF
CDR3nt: TGCGCCAGCACCCCGCGGGGGGAATCCTACAATGAGCAGTTCTTC

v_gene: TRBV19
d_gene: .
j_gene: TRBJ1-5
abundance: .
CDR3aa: CASSPTGYSNQPQHF
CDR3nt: TGTGCCAGTAGTCCGACAGGTTATAGCAATCAGCCCCAGCATTTT

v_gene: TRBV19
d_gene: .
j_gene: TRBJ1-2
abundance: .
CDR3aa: CASSKDGARVYGYTF
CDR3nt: TGTGCCAGTAGTAAAGACGGGGCCCGGGTTTATGGCTACACCTTC

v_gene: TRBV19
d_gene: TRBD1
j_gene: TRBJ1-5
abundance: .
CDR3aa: CASSAQGAHQPQHF
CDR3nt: TGTGCCAGTAGTGCGCAGGGGGCCCATCAGCCCCAGCATTTT

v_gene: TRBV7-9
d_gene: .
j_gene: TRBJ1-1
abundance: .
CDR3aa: CASSLMGAEYTEAFF
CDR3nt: TGTGCCAGCAGCTTAATGGGGGCGGAGTACACTGAAGCTTTCTTT

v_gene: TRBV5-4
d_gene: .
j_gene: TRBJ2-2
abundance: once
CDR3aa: CASSFGGLSRTGELFF
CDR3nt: TGTGCCAGCAGCTTTGGGGGGCTGTCGCGCACCGGGGAGCTGTTTTTT

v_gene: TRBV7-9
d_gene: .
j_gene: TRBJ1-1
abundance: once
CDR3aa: CASSSGPNGAFF
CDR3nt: TGTGCCAGCAGCTCCGGTCCCAACGGCGCTTTCTTT

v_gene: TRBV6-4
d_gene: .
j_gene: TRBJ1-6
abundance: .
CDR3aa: CASSPSSSPLHF
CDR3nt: TGTGCCAGCAGCCCGAGTTCGTCACCCCTCCACTTT

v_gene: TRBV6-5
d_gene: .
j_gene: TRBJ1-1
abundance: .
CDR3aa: CATNTGGHAEAFF
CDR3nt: TGTGCCACCAATACCGGGGGGCACGCTGAAGCTTTCTTT

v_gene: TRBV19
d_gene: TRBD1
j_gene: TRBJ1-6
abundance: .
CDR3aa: CASSIDLGGRSPLHF
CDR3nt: TGTGCCAGTAGTATAGATTTAGGGGGCCGGTCACCCCTCCACTTT

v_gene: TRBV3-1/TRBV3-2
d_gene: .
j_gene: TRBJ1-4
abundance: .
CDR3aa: CASSQDRRENEKLFF
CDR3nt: TGTGCCAGCAGCCAAGATAGACGGGAAAATGAAAAACTGTTTTTT

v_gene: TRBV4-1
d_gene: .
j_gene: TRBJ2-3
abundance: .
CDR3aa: CASSHMDPSSDTQYF
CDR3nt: TGCGCCAGCAGCCACATGGACCCATCATCGGATACGCAGTATTTT

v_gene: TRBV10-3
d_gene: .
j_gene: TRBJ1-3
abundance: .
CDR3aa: CAISDKGAGNTIYF
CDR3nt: TGTGCCATCAGTGATAAAGGGGCTGGAAACACCATATATTTT

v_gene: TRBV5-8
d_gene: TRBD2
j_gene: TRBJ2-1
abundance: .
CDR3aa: CASSSPGLAIHEQFF
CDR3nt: TGTGCCAGCAGCTCCCCGGGACTAGCGATCCATGAGCAGTTCTTC

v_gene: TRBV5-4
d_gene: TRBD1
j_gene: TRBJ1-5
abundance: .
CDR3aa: CASSFGTDPKSQHF
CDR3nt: TGTGCCAGCAGCTTCGGGACAGATCCTAAGTCCCAGCATTTT

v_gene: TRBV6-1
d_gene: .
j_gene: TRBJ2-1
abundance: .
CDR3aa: CASSESGGLRARYNEQFF
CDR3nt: TGTGCCAGCAGTGAATCCGGGGGTTTACGGGCACGCTACAATGAGCAGTTCTTC

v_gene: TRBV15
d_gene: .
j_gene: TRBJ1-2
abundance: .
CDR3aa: CATSREPGMNGYTF
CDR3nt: TGTGCCACCAGCAGAGAGCCAGGGATGAATGGCTACACCTTC

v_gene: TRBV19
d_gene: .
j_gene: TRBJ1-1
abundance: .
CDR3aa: CASSMTAMNTEAFF
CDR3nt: TGTGCCAGTAGTATGACAGCCATGAACACTGAAGCTTTCTTT

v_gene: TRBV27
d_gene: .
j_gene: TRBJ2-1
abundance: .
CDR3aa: CASTQPGEINEQFF
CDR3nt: TGTGCCAGCACCCAACCAGGGGAAATCAATGAGCAGTTCTTC

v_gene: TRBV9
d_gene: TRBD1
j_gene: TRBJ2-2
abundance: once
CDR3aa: CASSVRDSGTGELFF
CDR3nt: TGTGCCAGCAGCGTAAGGGACAGTGGCACCGGGGAGCTGTTTTTT

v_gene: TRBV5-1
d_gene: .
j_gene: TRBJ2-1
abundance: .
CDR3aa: CASSPGVVQGDFGEQFF
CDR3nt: TGCGCCAGCAGCCCGGGGGTGGTACAGGGCGATTTTGGTGAGCAGTTCTTC

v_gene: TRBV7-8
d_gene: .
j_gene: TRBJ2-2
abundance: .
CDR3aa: CASSLSTANTGELFF
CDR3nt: TGTGCCAGCAGCTTGTCTACAGCAAACACCGGGGAGCTGTTTTTT

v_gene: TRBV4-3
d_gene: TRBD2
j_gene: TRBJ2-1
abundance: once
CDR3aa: CASSPGGGSYNEQFF
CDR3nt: TGCGCCAGCAGCCCGGGAGGGGGGTCCTACAATGAGCAGTTCTTC

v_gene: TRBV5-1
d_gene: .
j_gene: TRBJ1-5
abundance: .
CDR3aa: CASSLGGWYDQPQHF
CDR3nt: TGCGCCAGCAGCTTAGGGGGGTGGTACGATCAGCCCCAGCATTTT

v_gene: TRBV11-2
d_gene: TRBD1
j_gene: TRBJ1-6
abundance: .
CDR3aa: CASSVRQGRDSPLHF
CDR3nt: TGTGCCAGCAGCGTCCGACAGGGTAGGGATTCACCCCTCCACTTT

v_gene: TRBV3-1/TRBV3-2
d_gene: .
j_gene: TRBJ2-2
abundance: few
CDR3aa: CASSPRVIGELFF
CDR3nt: TGTGCCAGCAGCCCAAGGGTTATCGGGGAGCTGTTTTTT

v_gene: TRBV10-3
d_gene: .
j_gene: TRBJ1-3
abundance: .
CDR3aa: CAIRPDDSGNTIYF
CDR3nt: TGTGCCATCAGACCGGACGACTCTGGAAACACCATATATTTT

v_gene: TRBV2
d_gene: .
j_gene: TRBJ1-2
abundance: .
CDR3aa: CASSDLDLTAYGYTF
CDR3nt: TGTGCCAGCAGTGATTTGGATTTAACTGCCTATGGCTACACCTTC

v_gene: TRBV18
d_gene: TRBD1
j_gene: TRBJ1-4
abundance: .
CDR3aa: CASSPTQGGFNEKLFF
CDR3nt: TGTGCCAGCTCACCAACACAGGGGGGATTTAATGAAAAACTGTTTTTT

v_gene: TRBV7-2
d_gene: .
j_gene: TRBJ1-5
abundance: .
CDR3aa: CASSSQGSNQPQHF
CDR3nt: TGTGCCAGCAGCTCGCAGGGGAGCAATCAGCCCCAGCATTTT

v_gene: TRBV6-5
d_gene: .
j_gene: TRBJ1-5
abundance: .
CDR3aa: CASSTGDQPQHF
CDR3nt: TGTGCCAGCAGTACGGGCGATCAGCCCCAGCATTTT

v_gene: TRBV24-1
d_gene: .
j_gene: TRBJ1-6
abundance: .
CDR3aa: CATSQNLGPLHF
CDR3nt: TGTGCCACCAGCCAAAATCTGGGGCCCCTCCACTTT

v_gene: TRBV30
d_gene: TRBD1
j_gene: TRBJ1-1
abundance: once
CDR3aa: CAWSLNRGTEAFF
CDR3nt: TGTGCCTGGAGTCTAAACAGGGGCACTGAAGCTTTCTTT

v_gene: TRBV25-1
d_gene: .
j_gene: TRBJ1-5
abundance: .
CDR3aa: CASSEGGALGPQHF
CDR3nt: TGTGCCAGCAGCGAAGGGGGGGCGTTAGGGCCCCAGCATTTT

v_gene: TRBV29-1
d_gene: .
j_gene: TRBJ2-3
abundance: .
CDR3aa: CSVKSGFSTDTQYF
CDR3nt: TGCAGCGTTAAAAGCGGATTTAGCACAGATACGCAGTATTTT

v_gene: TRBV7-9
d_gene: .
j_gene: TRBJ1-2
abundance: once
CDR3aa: CASSYGITYGYTF
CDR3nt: TGTGCCAGCAGCTACGGGATCACCTATGGCTACACCTTC